This record concerns one T cell receptor beta chain sequence. Its antigen is not identified. This may arise from a read error, as a much more abundant clone is one base away. The sample belongs to a study of tumor-infiltrating lymphocytes in primary liver carcinoma. Study-level background: Men as well as women, aged 30 to 69 years, made up the patients. Study-wide points: Tumors had a top-250-clone fraction that was significantly higher than blood (p = 0.039).

Looked up from germline, CDR1 is MGHRA and CDR2 is YSYEKL. The CDR3 is made up of 15 amino acids. TCR beta cDNA came from roughly 450 ng total RNA, primed with a constant-region primer. Slightly modified ARM-PCR with three nested multiplex PCR rounds yielded TCR beta libraries. A C-beta reverse primer and TRBV1-TRBV30 forward primers served in each of the first two PCR rounds, at 10 cycles apiece. In TCRdb, the multiplex PCR reads were re-called with MiXCR into one record per CDR3 protein. The sample comprises about 310,000 distinct CDR3 sequences, roughly two thirds of which are singletons, and about 9.4% rests with the top ten. In addition to blood RNA drawn from unsorted whole blood, germline DNA was extracted. An approximately 4-milliliter peripheral blood sample was collected before surgery.

The J gene is TRBJ1-4, the V gene TRBV4-1; the D is unclear. This receptor was taken from a man aged 35 to 55 with primary liver carcinoma and hepatitis B virus infection. The sequenced sample was peripheral blood. The CDR3, as DNA: TGCGCCAGCAGCAAAGAGGCGGCGAGGAATGAAAAACTGTTTTTT. It codes for CASSKEAARNEKLFF.